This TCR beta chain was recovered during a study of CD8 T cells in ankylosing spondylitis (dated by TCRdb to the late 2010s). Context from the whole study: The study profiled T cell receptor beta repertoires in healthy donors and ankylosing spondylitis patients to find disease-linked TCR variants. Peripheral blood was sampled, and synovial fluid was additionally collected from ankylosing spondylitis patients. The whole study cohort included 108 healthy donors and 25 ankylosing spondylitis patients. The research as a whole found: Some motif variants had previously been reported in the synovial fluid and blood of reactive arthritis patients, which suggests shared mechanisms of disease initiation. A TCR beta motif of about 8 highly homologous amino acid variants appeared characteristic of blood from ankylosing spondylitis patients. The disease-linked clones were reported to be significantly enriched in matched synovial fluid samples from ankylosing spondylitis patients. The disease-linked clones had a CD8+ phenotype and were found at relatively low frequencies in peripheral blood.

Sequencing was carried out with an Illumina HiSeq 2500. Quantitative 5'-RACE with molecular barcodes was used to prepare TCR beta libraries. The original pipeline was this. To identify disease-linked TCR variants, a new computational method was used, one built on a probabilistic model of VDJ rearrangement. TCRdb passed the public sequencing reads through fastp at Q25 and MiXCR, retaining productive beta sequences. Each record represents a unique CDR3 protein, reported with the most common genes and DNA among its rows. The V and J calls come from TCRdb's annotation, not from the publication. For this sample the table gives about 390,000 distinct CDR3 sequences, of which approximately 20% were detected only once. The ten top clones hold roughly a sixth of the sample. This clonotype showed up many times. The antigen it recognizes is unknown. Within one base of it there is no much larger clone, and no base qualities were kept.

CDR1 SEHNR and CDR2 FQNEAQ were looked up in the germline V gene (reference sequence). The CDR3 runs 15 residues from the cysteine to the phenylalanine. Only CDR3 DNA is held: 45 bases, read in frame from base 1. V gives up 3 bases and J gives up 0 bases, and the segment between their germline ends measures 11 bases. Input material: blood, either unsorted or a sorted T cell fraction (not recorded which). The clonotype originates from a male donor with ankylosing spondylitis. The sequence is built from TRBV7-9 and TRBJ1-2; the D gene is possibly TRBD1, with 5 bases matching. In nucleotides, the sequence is TGTGCCAGCAGCTTTACCGGGACGGCTAACTATGGCTACACCTTC. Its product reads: CASSFTGTANYGYTF.